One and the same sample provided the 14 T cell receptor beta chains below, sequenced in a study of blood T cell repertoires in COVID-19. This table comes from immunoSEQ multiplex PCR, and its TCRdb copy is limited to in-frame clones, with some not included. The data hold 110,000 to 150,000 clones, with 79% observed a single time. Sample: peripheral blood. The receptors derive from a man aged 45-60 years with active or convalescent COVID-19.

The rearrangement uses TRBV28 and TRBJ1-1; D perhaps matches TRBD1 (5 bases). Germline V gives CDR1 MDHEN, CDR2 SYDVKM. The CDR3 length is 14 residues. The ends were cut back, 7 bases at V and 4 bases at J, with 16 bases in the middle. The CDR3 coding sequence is TGTGCCAGCAACAGCGGGGGTATGGGCACTGAAGCTTTCTTT. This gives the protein CASNSGGMGTEAFF.

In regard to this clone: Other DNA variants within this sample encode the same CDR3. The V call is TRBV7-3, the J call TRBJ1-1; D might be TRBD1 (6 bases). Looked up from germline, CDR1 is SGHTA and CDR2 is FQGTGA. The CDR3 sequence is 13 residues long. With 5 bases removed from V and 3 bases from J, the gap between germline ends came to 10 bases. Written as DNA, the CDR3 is TGTGCCAGCAGCCTCAACAGGGACACTGAAGCTTTCTTT. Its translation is CASSLNRDTEAFF.

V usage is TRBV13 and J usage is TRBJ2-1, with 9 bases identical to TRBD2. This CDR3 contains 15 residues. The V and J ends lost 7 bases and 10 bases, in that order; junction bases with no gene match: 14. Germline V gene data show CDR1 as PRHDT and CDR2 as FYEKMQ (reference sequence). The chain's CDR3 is CASKAAGGRAREQFF. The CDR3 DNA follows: TGTGCCAGCAAGGCAGCGGGCGGGAGGGCCCGGGAGCAGTTCTTC.

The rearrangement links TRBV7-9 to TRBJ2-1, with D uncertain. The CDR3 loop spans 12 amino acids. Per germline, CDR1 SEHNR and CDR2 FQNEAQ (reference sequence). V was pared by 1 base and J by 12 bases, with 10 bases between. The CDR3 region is CASSLVVERQFF. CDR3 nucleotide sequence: TGTGCCAGCAGCTTAGTTGTAGAAAGGCAGTTCTTC.

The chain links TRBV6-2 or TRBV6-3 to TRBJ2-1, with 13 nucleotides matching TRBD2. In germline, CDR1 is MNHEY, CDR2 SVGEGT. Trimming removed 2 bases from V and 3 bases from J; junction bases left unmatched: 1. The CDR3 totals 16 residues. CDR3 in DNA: TGTGCCAGCAGTTACCGACTAGCGGGAGGCTACAATGAGCAGTTCTTC. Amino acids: CASSYRLAGGYNEQFF.

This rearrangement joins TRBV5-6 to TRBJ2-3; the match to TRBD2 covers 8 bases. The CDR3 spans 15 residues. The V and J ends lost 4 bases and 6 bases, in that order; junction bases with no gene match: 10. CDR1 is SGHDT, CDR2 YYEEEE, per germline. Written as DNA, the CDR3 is TGTGCCAGCAGCCGGACTAGCCATGGGGTGGATACGCAGTATTTT. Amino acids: CASSRTSHGVDTQYF.

The CDR3 sequence: CASSSGSGGSEAFF. Here the CDR3 DNA reads TGTGCCAGCAGCTCGGGGTCAGGGGGGTCTGAAGCTTTCTTT. The chain recombines TRBV11-3 with TRBJ1-1, with 7 bases matching TRBD1. The CDR3 totals 14 residues. Germline lookup yields CDR1 SGHNT and CDR2 YENEEA. J lost 6 bases, V lost 4 bases, and 8 bases had no gene match.

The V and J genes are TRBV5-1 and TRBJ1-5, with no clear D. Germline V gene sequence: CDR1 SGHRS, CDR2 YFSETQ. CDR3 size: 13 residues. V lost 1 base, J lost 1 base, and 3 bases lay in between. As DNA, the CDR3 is TGCGCCAGCAGCTTGCAAAGCAATCAGCCCCAGCATTTT. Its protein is CASSLQSNQPQHF.

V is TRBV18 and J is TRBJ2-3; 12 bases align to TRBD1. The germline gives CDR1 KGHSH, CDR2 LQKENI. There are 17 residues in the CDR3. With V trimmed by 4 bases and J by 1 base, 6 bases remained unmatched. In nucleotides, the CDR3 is TGTGCCAGCTCACTGGGACAGGGGGCGCAGGGCACAGATACGCAGTATTTT. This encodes CASSLGQGAQGTDTQYF.

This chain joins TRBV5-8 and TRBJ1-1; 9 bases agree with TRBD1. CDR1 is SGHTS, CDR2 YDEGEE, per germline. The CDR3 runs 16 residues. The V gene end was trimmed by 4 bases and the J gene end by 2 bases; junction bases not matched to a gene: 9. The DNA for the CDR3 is TGTGCCAGCAGCCGTCGGACAGGGGTTTTTAACACTGAAGCTTTCTTT. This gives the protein CASSRRTGVFNTEAFF.

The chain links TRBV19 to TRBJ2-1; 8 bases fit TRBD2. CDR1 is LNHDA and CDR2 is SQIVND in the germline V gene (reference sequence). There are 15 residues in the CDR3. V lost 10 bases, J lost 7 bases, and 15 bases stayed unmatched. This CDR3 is CATTRTSQPPNEQFF. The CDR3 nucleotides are TGTGCCACTACCAGGACTAGCCAGCCACCTAATGAGCAGTTCTTC.

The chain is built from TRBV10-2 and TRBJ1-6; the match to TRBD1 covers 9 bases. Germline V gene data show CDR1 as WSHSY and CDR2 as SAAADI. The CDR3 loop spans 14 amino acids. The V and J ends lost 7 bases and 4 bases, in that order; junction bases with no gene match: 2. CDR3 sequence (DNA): TGCGCCAGCAAGGGGACAGGGTATAATTCACCCCTCCACTTT. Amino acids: CASKGTGYNSPLHF.

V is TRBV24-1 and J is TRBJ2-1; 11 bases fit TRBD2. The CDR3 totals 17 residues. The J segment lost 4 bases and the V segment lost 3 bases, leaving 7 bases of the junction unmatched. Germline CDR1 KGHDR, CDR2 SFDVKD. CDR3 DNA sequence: TGTGCCACCAGTGATCGCTCTAGCGGGAGGAATTACAATGAGCAGTTCTTC. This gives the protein CATSDRSSGRNYNEQFF.

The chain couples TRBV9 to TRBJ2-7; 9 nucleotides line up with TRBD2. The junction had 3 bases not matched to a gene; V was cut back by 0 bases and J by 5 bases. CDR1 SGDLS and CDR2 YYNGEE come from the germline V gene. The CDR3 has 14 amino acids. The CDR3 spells CASSVDSGSDEQYF. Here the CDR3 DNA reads TGTGCCAGCAGCGTAGATAGCGGGAGTGACGAGCAGTACTTC.